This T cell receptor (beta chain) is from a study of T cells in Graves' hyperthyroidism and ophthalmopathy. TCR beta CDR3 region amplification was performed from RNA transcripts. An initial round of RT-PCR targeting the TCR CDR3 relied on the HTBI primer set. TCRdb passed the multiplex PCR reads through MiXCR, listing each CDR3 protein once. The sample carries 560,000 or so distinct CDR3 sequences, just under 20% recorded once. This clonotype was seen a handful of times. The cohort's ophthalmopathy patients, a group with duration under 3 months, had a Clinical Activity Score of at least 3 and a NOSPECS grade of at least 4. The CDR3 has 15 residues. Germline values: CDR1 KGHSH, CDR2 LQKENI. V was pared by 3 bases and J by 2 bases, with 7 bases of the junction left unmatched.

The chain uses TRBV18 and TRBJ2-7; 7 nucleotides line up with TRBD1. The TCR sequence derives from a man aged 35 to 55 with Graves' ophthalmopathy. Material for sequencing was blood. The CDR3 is CASSPETTGPYEQYF. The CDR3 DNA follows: TGTGCCAGCTCACCGGAGACGACAGGGCCCTACGAGCAGTACTTC.